A selection of T cell receptor beta chains follows, all from one sample in a study of T cell changes during pregnancy in multiple sclerosis. This table comes from immunoSEQ multiplex PCR, and its TCRdb copy is limited to in-frame clones, with some not included. This table has about 75,000 clones, over 80% appearing once. This material consisted of CD4+ T cells from peripheral blood mononuclear cells, taken before pregnancy. Source of these receptors: a female donor with multiple sclerosis, enrolled in a pregnancy study. CDR3s include the opening cysteine and the closing phenylalanine or tryptophan. D genes are given only for firm matches.

CDR3 length: 14; D gene: TRBD1; V gene: TRBV5-5; CDR3 protein: CASSFGTANTEAFF
CDR3 length: 15; D gene: NA; V gene: TRBV7-8; CDR3 protein: CASSLMRDPNTEAFF
CDR3 length: 16; D gene: NA; V gene: TRBV6-6; CDR3 protein: CASSYSTLSTENTIYF
CDR3 length: 14; D gene: NA; V gene: TRBV7-8; CDR3 protein: CASSLFTGHEKLFF
CDR3 length: 15; D gene: NA; V gene: TRBV11-2; CDR3 protein: CASWGGAESFYEQYF
CDR3 length: 18; D gene: NA; V gene: TRBV7-8; CDR3 protein: CASSSTGLRSSGANVLTF
CDR3 length: 12; D gene: NA; V gene: TRBV2; CDR3 protein: CASTPSNSPLHF
CDR3 length: 15; D gene: TRBD2; V gene: TRBV9; CDR3 protein: CASSVDVGLVKKQYF
CDR3 length: 15; D gene: NA; V gene: TRBV2; CDR3 protein: CASSLDRGVRYGYTF
CDR3 length: 11; D gene: NA; V gene: TRBV7-9; CDR3 protein: CASSLAEKAFF
CDR3 length: 15; D gene: NA; V gene: TRBV5-1; CDR3 protein: CASSLVAGVQETQYF
CDR3 length: 16; D gene: NA; V gene: TRBV30; CDR3 protein: CAWTTGILWTGSPLHF
CDR3 length: 16; D gene: NA; V gene: TRBV5-1; CDR3 protein: CASSLGAGLSNYGYTF
CDR3 length: 15; D gene: TRBD2; V gene: TRBV28; CDR3 protein: CASSFSGRARNEQYF
CDR3 length: 18; D gene: TRBD1; V gene: TRBV5-4; CDR3 protein: CASSWGIRDRVTTGELFF
CDR3 length: 15; D gene: TRBD1; V gene: TRBV6-5; CDR3 protein: CASSYSGQGLYGYTF
CDR3 length: 16; D gene: NA; V gene: TRBV6-5; CDR3 protein: CASSYGAGPTPYEQYF
CDR3 length: 15; D gene: NA; V gene: TRBV6-5; CDR3 protein: CASSSGRLAKNIQYF
CDR3 length: 14; D gene: NA; V gene: TRBV19; CDR3 protein: CASSGRGPTDTQYF
CDR3 length: 15; D gene: TRBD1; V gene: TRBV18; CDR3 protein: CASSPRVTGDYGYTF
CDR3 length: 14; D gene: NA; V gene: TRBV7-6; CDR3 protein: CASSSFMRNSPLHF
CDR3 length: 13; D gene: TRBD1; V gene: TRBV6-1; CDR3 protein: CASSPTRGETQYF
CDR3 length: 15; D gene: NA; V gene: TRBV27; CDR3 protein: CASSGLMAGGAEAFF
CDR3 length: 13; D gene: NA; V gene: TRBV2; CDR3 protein: CASSEVQGGEQYF
CDR3 length: 16; D gene: NA; V gene: TRBV11-1; CDR3 protein: CASSPYGTGIGNEQFF
CDR3 length: 13; D gene: NA; V gene: TRBV29-1; CDR3 protein: CSHTGTLNTEAFF
CDR3 length: 15; D gene: NA; V gene: TRBV27; CDR3 protein: CASSFARQYNSPLHF
CDR3 length: 16; D gene: TRBD2; V gene: TRBV7-2; CDR3 protein: CASSLGGGTGRYEQYF
CDR3 length: 13; D gene: NA; V gene: TRBV18; CDR3 protein: CASSPSLNTEAFF
CDR3 length: 16; D gene: TRBD1; V gene: TRBV9; CDR3 protein: CASSATGTGLVPGYTF
CDR3 length: 14; D gene: NA; V gene: TRBV5-6; CDR3 protein: CASSLGGQGYGYTF
CDR3 length: 14; D gene: NA; V gene: TRBV30; CDR3 protein: CAWSGGRGDTEAFF
CDR3 length: 12; D gene: TRBD2; V gene: TRBV7-9; CDR3 protein: CASTTRGGEQYF
CDR3 length: 15; D gene: NA; V gene: TRBV5-5; CDR3 protein: CASSFSSQSGQPQHF
CDR3 length: 15; D gene: TRBD2; V gene: TRBV27; CDR3 protein: CASSLLAGAGNEQFF
CDR3 length: 15; D gene: TRBD1; V gene: TRBV9; CDR3 protein: CASSVGTGSTDTQYF